Presented here are 27 T cell receptor beta chains from one specimen sequenced in a study. TCRdb passed the 5' RACE reads through MiXCR, listing each CDR3 protein once. The table has over 55,000 distinct CDR3 sequences, 30% seen once. Sequenced material: tumor-infiltrating naive CD4+ T cells sorted from the breast tumor. Subset indicated: naive CD4+ T cells, CD4+CD45RA+CD25-. Source of these receptors: a female donor with breast cancer.

The CDR3 loop reads CASSTQETTEAFF. As DNA, the CDR3 is TGTGCCAGCAGCACACAGGAGACCACTGAAGCTTTCTTT. The J gene is TRBJ1-1, the V gene TRBV12-3 or TRBV12-4; TRBD1 is a possible D gene (5 bases). Trimming pared 6 bases from V and 4 bases from J, leaving 12 bases between. This CDR3 has 13 amino acids.

The CDR3 sequence is CSVRRDLIGANVLTF. The CDR3 coding sequence is TGCAGTGTCAGACGGGATCTCATTGGGGCCAACGTCCTGACTTTC. The chain employs TRBV20-1 and TRBJ2-6; possibly TRBD2 for D (5 bases). The CDR3 contains 15 residues. Germline CDR1 is DFQATT and CDR2 is SNEGSKA (reference sequence). The V end was cut by 7 bases, the J end by 3 bases, with 16 bases between.

The chain uses TRBV20-1 and TRBJ1-5; no reliable D call. This CDR3 has 15 amino acids. Per the germline V gene, CDR1 is DFQATT and CDR2 is SNEGSKA (reference sequence). With 4 bases removed from V and 1 base from J, the gap between germline ends came to 14 bases. CDR3 amino acids: CSAIKGTISNQPQHF. DNA of the CDR3: TGCAGTGCTATTAAGGGCACGATAAGCAATCAGCCCCAGCATTTT.

This clonotype was counted a single time. The V and J genes are TRBV6-5 and TRBJ2-1; D is undetermined. The CDR3 extends over 15 amino acids. The germline gives CDR1 MNHEY, CDR2 SVGAGI. The germline V and J ends were trimmed by 6 bases and 0 bases, with 12 bases remaining between them. CDR3 DNA sequence: TGTGCCAGCAGAAAAGAAACCATCTCCTACAATGAGCAGTTCTTC. Its translation: CASRKETISYNEQFF.

This clonotype was picked up a small number of times. The chain recombines TRBV11-1 with TRBJ2-2, with D tentatively TRBD2 (6 bases). Trimming cost V 5 bases and J 3 bases, with 22 bases left between them. Germline CDR1 reads SGHAT; CDR2 reads FQDESV (reference sequence). The length of the CDR3 is 18 residues. CDR3 protein: CASSPQTDLWRDTGELFF. The CDR3 bases are TGTGCCAGCAGCCCGCAGACCGATCTCTGGAGGGACACCGGGGAGCTGTTTTTT.

This chain connects TRBV6-5 to TRBJ2-1; D gene unclear. CDR1 is MNHEY, CDR2 SVGAGI, per germline. The V gene lost 7 bases and the J gene lost 5 bases, with 6 bases spanning the gap. CDR3 length: 11 residues. CDR3 nucleotides: TGTGCCAGCACCCGAGACAATGAGCAGTTCTTC. Translation gives CASTRDNEQFF.

This chain links TRBV12-3 or TRBV12-4 with TRBJ1-1, with a weak D call TRBD1 (5 bases). There are 13 residues in the CDR3. Trimming pared 7 bases from V and 1 base from J, leaving 10 bases between. The CDR3: CASMRQGNTEAFF. The CDR3 DNA reads TGTGCCAGCATGCGGCAGGGGAACACTGAAGCTTTCTTT.

A remark on this clonotype: This may arise from a read error, as a much more abundant clone is one base away. The CDR3 is CASSFEGLAQYEQYF. CDR3 nucleotides: TGTGCCAGCAGCTTTGAGGGACTAGCACAGTACGAGCAGTACTTC. The rearrangement joins TRBV11-2 to TRBJ2-7, with 9 bases aligning to TRBD2. Germline V gene sequence: CDR1 SGHAT, CDR2 FQNNGV. V gave up 3 bases and J gave up 4 bases; unmatched junction bases: 7. The CDR3 consists of 15 residues.

The rearrangement links TRBV20-1 to TRBJ2-5; 9 bases line up with TRBD1. Germline CDR1 reads DFQATT; CDR2 reads SNEGSKA (reference sequence). After removal of 4 bases from V and 4 bases from J, the junction contained 7 bases not matched to a gene. The CDR3 is made up of 14 amino acids. The CDR3 sequence: CSAIPGTGRETQYF. The CDR3 DNA sequence: TGCAGTGCTATACCGGGGACAGGGAGAGAGACCCAGTACTTC.

This rearrangement joins TRBV7-9 to TRBJ2-5; maybe TRBD1 (6 bases). V shed 5 bases and J shed 2 bases, with 9 bases lying between them. The CDR3 loop spans 13 amino acids. Per germline, CDR1 SEHNR and CDR2 FQNEAQ (reference sequence). The CDR3 loop is CASSLDSQETQYF. As DNA, the CDR3 is TGTGCCAGCAGCCTGGACAGTCAAGAGACCCAGTACTTC.

This clonotype was seen only a few times. This chain joins TRBV7-9 and TRBJ2-5, with 8 bases aligning to TRBD1. There are 16 residues in the CDR3. CDR1 and CDR2 from the germline V gene are SEHNR and FQNEAQ (reference sequence). Losses at the gene ends were 5 bases for V and 3 bases for J; bases not matched to a gene: 11. The CDR3 sequence is CASSARWTGSKETQYF. In nucleotides, the CDR3 is TGTGCCAGCAGCGCAAGGTGGACAGGGTCTAAAGAGACCCAGTACTTC.

The chain is built from TRBV9 and TRBJ1-2; no definite D call. CDR1 SGDLS and CDR2 YYNGEE come from the germline V gene. This CDR3 comprises 13 residues. V lost 0 bases, J lost 5 bases, and 8 bases lay in between. The CDR3 DNA reads TGTGCCAGCAGCGTAGAGGGCAGTTATGGCTACACCTTC. Translating it yields CASSVEGSYGYTF.

This clonotype was recorded many times. The chain carries TRBV10-3 and TRBJ2-2; D unresolved. The CDR3 contains 15 residues. CDR1 ENHRY and CDR2 SYGVKD come from the germline V gene. V lost 4 bases and J 7 bases, leaving 16 bases between the germline ends. CDR3 coding DNA: TGTGCCATCAGTGGGTCTGGTCCCAACGGCGGGGAGCTGTTTTTT. Protein: CAISGSGPNGGELFF.

This clonotype was observed a handful of times. The chain recombines TRBV4-1 with TRBJ1-3; D gene ambiguous. The CDR3 spans 16 residues. V shed 1 base and J shed 0 bases, with 10 bases lying between them. Germline V gene sequence: CDR1 MGHRA, CDR2 YSYEKL. The CDR3 DNA follows: TGCGCCAGCAGCCAAGGTCGAAGAAGCTCTGGAAACACCATATATTTT. It is translated as CASSQGRRSSGNTIYF.

The chain joins TRBV24-1 to TRBJ2-2; D is unresolved. Trimming took 9 bases from V and 0 from J, leaving 13 bases between them. This CDR3 is built from 15 residues. Germline V lookup: CDR1 KGHDR, CDR2 SFDVKD. Here the CDR3 reads CATGVGFANTGELFF. CDR3 DNA: TGTGCCACCGGGGTCGGGTTCGCGAACACCGGGGAGCTGTTTTTT.

There are a few counts of this clonotype. The V and J genes are TRBV28 and TRBJ1-5; TRBD1 might be the D (5 bases). The V gene lost 5 bases and the J gene lost 1 base, with 9 bases spanning the gap. Germline V lookup: CDR1 MDHEN, CDR2 SYDVKM. The CDR3 has 14 amino acids. CDR3 sequence reads: CASSPWGSNQPQHF. CDR3 nucleotide sequence: TGTGCCAGCAGTCCCTGGGGCAGCAATCAGCCCCAGCATTTT. Combining the CDR3 with reference TRBV28 and TRBJ1-5 gives the whole variable domain DVKVTQSSRYLVKRTGEKVFLECVQDMDHENMFWYRQDPGLGLRLIYFSYDVKMKEKGDIPEGYSVSREKKERFSLILESASTNQTSMYLCASSPWGSNQPQHFGDGTRLSIL.

This clonotype was seen a handful of times. The chain is built from TRBV4-2 and TRBJ1-5; the D gene is possibly TRBD1 (6 bases). The CDR3 loop spans 15 amino acids. Germline loops: CDR1 LGHNA, CDR2 YNFKEQ. V was cut by 0 bases and J by 2 bases, with 8 bases left in between. The CDR3 DNA follows: TGTGCCAGCAGCCAAGAAGGGGGAGGCAATCAGCCCCAGCATTTT. Protein sequence: CASSQEGGGNQPQHF.

This clonotype was observed a few times. The gene calls are TRBV29-1 and TRBJ2-3; D unclear. Trimming removed 0 bases from V and 7 bases from J, with 17 bases in between. This CDR3 has 15 amino acids. CDR1 and CDR2 (germline): SQVTM, ANQGSEA. CDR3 coding DNA: TGCAGCGTTGAAGACTCTCGTACCCCCACCAATACGCAGTATTTT. It translates to CSVEDSRTPTNTQYF.

The V call is TRBV6-5, the J call TRBJ1-1; D gene ambiguous. Trimming removed 0 bases at V and 3 bases at J, with 8 bases between. Germline CDR1 MNHEY, CDR2 SVGAGI. The CDR3 is 14 residues long. The CDR3 nucleotides read TGTGCCAGCAGTTACTCAGGCGCCCACACTGAAGCTTTCTTT. Translation gives CASSYSGAHTEAFF.

This clonotype was counted only a few times. This chain links TRBV7-8 with TRBJ2-3, with TRBD2 identical over 12 bases. With V trimmed by 4 bases and J by 2 bases, 4 bases remained unmatched. This CDR3 is built from 16 residues. CDR1 and CDR2 from the germline V gene are SGHVS and FQNEAQ. Here the CDR3 reads CASSSRTSGITDTQYF. CDR3 DNA sequence: TGTGCCAGCAGCTCAAGGACTAGCGGGATCACAGATACGCAGTATTTT.

The chain is built from TRBV7-9 and TRBJ2-3; D is unresolved. The CDR3 runs to 13 residues. The germline V gene has CDR1 SEHNR and CDR2 FQNEAQ (reference sequence). The V gene lost 8 bases and the J gene lost 0 bases, with 9 bases spanning the gap. The CDR3 sequence: CASFSSSTDTQYF. Here the CDR3 DNA reads TGTGCCAGCTTTTCGTCGAGCACAGATACGCAGTATTTT.

About this clonotype itself: This may be a read error, as it is one base from a much larger clone. The chain uses TRBV6-1 and TRBJ1-5; no firm D call. The germline V gene has CDR1 MNHNS and CDR2 SASEGT. The CDR3 spans 13 residues. CDR3 DNA: TGTGCCAGAAGTGAAGCGTTCGATCAGCCCCAGCATTTT. This codes for CARSEAFDQPQHF.

A few counts support this clonotype. V and J are TRBV6-5 and TRBJ2-7; TRBD1 matches at 7 bases. Germline CDR1 MNHEY, CDR2 SVGAGI. With V trimmed by 6 bases and J by 4 bases, 12 bases remained unmatched. The CDR3 spans 15 residues. CDR3 residues: CASSLRQGRSYEQYF. As DNA, the CDR3 is TGTGCCAGCAGCTTGAGACAGGGTAGATCATACGAGCAGTACTTC.

There are many counts of this clonotype. J is TRBJ2-3 and V is TRBV20-1; D may be TRBD2 (5 bases). The CDR3 runs 15 residues. V dropped 0 bases and J dropped 4 bases, with 14 bases sitting between them. CDR1 is DFQATT and CDR2 is SNEGSKA in the germline V gene (reference sequence). The CDR3 bases are TGCAGTGCTAGAGATAGGGAGAATAGGGCAGATACGCAGTATTTT. Residues: CSARDRENRADTQYF.

This clonotype was picked up a small number of times. J is TRBJ2-1 and V is TRBV27; D may be TRBD1 (7 bases). The germline CDR1 and CDR2 sequences are MNHEY and SMNVEV (reference sequence). This CDR3 contains 17 residues. Trimming stripped 1 base from V and 5 bases from J, with 18 bases between. CDR3 region: CASSLFLRGTANNEQFF. In DNA form, the CDR3 reads TGTGCCAGCAGTTTATTCCTCCGGGGGACAGCCAACAATGAGCAGTTCTTC.

The J gene is TRBJ2-1, the V gene TRBV20-1, with 9 bases matching TRBD2. Germline V lookup: CDR1 DFQATT, CDR2 SNEGSKA (reference sequence). This CDR3 is built from 14 residues. The junction had 8 bases not matched to a gene; V was cut back by 2 bases and J by 9 bases. The CDR3 DNA follows: TGCAGTGCTAGATTCGCGGGGGGGCCTGGTGAGCAGTTCTTC. Its protein is CSARFAGGPGEQFF.

With regard to this clonotype: A much bigger clone sits one base away, suggesting this may be a read error. The rearrangement joins TRBV7-6 to TRBJ2-7; 11 positions match TRBD1. This CDR3 has 15 residues. In germline, CDR1 is SGHVS, CDR2 FNYEAQ. Trimming at V came to 5 bases and at J to 4 bases, leaving 7 bases not matched to a gene. The CDR3 bases are TGTGCCAGCAGCCCGGGACAGGGGGACAGGTACGAGCAGTACTTC. It is translated as CASSPGQGDRYEQYF.